This T cell receptor beta chain emerged from a study of T cell repertoires in aging, cancer and after chemotherapy. Study details: Clear clonal overlap appeared across healthy donor samples taken over several months to years.

Peripheral blood genomic DNA, not sorted cells or RNA, was the template. This clonotype is classed as medium-sized. TRB rearrangements spanning V, D and J were amplified using mixed TRB-A/B primers. TCRdb processed the multiplex PCR reads anew with MiXCR; each CDR3 protein has one entry. Among about 12,000 distinct CDR3 sequences listed, 31% were seen once. Germline V gene data show CDR1 as LNHDA and CDR2 as SQIVND (reference sequence). The CDR3 is made up of 15 amino acids. V was pared by 8 bases and J by 2 bases, with 16 bases between. Sequenced: blood. This chain links TRBV19 with TRBJ1-5, with D uncertain. The clonotype was recovered from a human donor in good health. The donor label of this sample is uncertain. The CDR3 sequence is CASHPDTVGNQPQHF. In DNA form, the CDR3 reads TGTGCCAGTCATCCCGACACTGTAGGCAATCAGCCCCAGCATTTT.